This T cell receptor beta chain originates from a study of cytomegalovirus exposure and HLA in healthy donors. General study points: When analyzed later, a missense DCLRE1C variant was found to be linked to TCR beta V- and J-gene trimming. In a later analysis, compared with equally common non-associated chains, HLA-associated beta chains were more expanded.

Vbeta (60) and Jbeta (13) primers were used in the PCR. Sequencing used immunoSEQ multiplex PCR; TCRdb keeps in-frame clones, though not all of them. The table shows approximately 170,000 clones, with about 85% occurring only once. Comments on this clone: Antigen: not known.

The junction had 5 bases not matched to a gene; V was cut back by 6 bases and J by 5 bases. Germline V gene lookup returns CDR1 ENHRY and CDR2 SYGVKD. This CDR3 comprises 14 residues. The sequenced sample was PBMCs. This TCR came from a man younger than 40 in good health and CMV-seropositive. The chain couples TRBV10-3 to TRBJ2-5; 11 nucleotides align to TRBD1. The CDR3 is CAISRTGGLETQYF. For the CDR3, the DNA is TGTGCCATCAGCAGGACAGGGGGCTTGGAGACCCAGTACTTC.